This TCR beta chain was obtained from a study of shared clonotypes between healthy human individuals. Clones were sequenced by immunoSEQ multiplex PCR, and TCRdb holds only the in-frame ones, with some missing. Among hundreds of thousands of clones listed, about 95% were seen once. Germline lookup yields CDR1 MNHEY and CDR2 SVGAGI. There are 16 residues in the CDR3. Trimming took 4 bases from V and 0 from J, leaving 13 bases between them. The sample was naive CD4+ T cells sorted from blood. Subset given: CD45RA+ positively selected. This TCR was recovered from a woman aged 25 to 39 in good health. This chain connects TRBV6-5 to TRBJ1-3; D not resolved. CDR3 loop: CASSSLTVDSGNTIYF. The CDR3 DNA sequence: TGTGCCAGCAGTTCCCTTACGGTGGACTCTGGAAACACCATATATTTT.